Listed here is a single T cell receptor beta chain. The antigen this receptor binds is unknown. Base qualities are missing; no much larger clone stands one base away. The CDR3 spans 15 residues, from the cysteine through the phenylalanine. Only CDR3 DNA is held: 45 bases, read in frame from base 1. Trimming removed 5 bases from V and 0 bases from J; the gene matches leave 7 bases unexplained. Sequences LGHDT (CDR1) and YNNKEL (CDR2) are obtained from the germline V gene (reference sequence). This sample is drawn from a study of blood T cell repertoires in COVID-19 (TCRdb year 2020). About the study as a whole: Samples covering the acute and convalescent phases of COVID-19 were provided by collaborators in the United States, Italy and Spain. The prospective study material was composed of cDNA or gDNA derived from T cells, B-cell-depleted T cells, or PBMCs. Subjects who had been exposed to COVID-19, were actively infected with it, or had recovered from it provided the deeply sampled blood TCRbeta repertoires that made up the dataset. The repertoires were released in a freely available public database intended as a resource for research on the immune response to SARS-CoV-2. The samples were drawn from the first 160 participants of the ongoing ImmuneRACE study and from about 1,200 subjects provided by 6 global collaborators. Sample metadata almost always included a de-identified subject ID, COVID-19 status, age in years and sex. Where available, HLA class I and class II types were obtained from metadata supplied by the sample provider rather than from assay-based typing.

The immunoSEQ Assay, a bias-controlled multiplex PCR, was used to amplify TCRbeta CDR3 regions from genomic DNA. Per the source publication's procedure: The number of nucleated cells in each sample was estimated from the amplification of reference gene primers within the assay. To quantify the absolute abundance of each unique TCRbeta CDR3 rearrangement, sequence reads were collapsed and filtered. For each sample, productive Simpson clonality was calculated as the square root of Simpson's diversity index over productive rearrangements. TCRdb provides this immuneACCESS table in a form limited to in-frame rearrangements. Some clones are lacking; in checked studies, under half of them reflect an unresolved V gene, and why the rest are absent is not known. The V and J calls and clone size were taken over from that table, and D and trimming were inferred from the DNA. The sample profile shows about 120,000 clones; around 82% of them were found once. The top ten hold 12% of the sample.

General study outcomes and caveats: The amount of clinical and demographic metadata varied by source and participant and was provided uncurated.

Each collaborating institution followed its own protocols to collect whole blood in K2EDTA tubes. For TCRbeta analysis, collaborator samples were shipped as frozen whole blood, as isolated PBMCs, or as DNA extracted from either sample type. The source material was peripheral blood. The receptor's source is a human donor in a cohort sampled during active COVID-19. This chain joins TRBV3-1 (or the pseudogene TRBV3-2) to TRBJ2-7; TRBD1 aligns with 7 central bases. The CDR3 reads CASSARDSSSYEQYF. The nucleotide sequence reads TGTGCCAGCAGCGCTCGGGACAGTAGCTCCTACGAGCAGTACTTC.